This is a list of T cell receptor beta chains from one sample in a study of Ad26.COV2.S vaccination and SARS-CoV-2 variants. Sequencing used immunoSEQ multiplex PCR; TCRdb keeps in-frame clones, though not all of them. The sample lists fewer than 300,000 clones; more than 75% were seen once. The source was peripheral blood, collected in a trial of Ad26.COV2.S vaccine versus placebo. These receptors were collected from a person between 18 and 65 years old who received the Ad26.COV2.S COVID-19 vaccine or a placebo. CDR3s include the opening cysteine and the closing phenylalanine or tryptophan. A D gene is named only where the DNA matches it firmly. Size is omitted from some rows. Given values are once, few, many or a class for expanded clones.

CDR3 length	J gene	clone size	D gene	V gene	CDR3 DNA	CDR3 protein
16	TRBJ2-3	NA	TRBD2	TRBV6-4	TGTGCCAGCAGTGAATCCGCTAGCGGGAGTTCAGATACGCAGTATTTT	CASSESASGSSDTQYF
13	TRBJ1-5	once	TRBD1	TRBV15	TGTGCCACCAGGGGGACAGGGGAACAGCCCCAGCATTTT	CATRGTGEQPQHF
18	TRBJ2-7	NA	NA	TRBV4-1	TGCGCCAGCAGCCAAGGACCGCACGGCGGGGGCTTTCTCTACGAGCAGTACTTC	CASSQGPHGGGFLYEQYF
13	TRBJ2-3	NA	TRBD2	TRBV9	TGTGCCAGCAGCGTAGCCGGGGGGTATACGCAGTATTTT	CASSVAGGYTQYF
14	TRBJ1-4	NA	NA	TRBV3-1/TRBV3-2	TGTGCCAGCAGCCAAGGGGGGCGAGCAGAAAAACTGTTTTTT	CASSQGGRAEKLFF
15	TRBJ2-4	NA	NA	TRBV28	TGTGCCAGCAGTTCGGGGGGCATAGCCAAAAACATTCAGTACTTC	CASSSGGIAKNIQYF
12	TRBJ2-7	NA	TRBD2	TRBV29-1	TGCAGCGTATGGGAGGGTGTCTACGAGCAGTACTTC	CSVWEGVYEQYF
13	TRBJ1-1	NA	TRBD1	TRBV19	TGTGCCAGTAGTCGGGACAGTTACACTGAAGCTTTCTTT	CASSRDSYTEAFF
16	TRBJ2-2	NA	TRBD1	TRBV7-9	TGTGCCAGCAGCTTCTTAAGGGGACAGGGGACCGGGGAGCTGTTTTTT	CASSFLRGQGTGELFF
12	TRBJ1-1	NA	NA	TRBV29-1	TGCAGCGTTCAAGGGGTCGGCACTGAAGCTTTCTTT	CSVQGVGTEAFF
16	TRBJ1-5	NA	NA	TRBV19	TGTGCCAGTAGTATGGAGGGGGGGGTCAGCAATCAGCCCCAGCATTTT	CASSMEGGVSNQPQHF
15	TRBJ1-1	NA	TRBD1	TRBV6-6	TGTGCCAGCAACAAGCCGGGACAGGGGTCCACTGAAGCTTTCTTT	CASNKPGQGSTEAFF
16	TRBJ1-1	NA	TRBD1	TRBV7-2	TGTGCCAGCAGCTTAGCGTTCGTCAGGGGGGACACTGAAGCTTTCTTT	CASSLAFVRGDTEAFF
16	TRBJ2-2	NA	NA	TRBV7-9	TGTGCCAGCAGCGTACAGGGTAACTCAGTCGCTGGGGAGCTGTTTTTT	CASSVQGNSVAGELFF
14	TRBJ1-2	NA	NA	TRBV6-1	TGTGCCAGCAATGGGGGGACGCTCATCTATGGCTACACCTTC	CASNGGTLIYGYTF
12	TRBJ1-2	NA	NA	TRBV6-6	TGTGCCACCTCGCGACGGGTGTATGGCTACACCTTC	CATSRRVYGYTF
14	TRBJ2-5	NA	TRBD1	TRBV28	TGTGCCAGCACAACACAGGGGGTGGGGGAGACCCAGTACTTC	CASTTQGVGETQYF
12	TRBJ1-2	few	TRBD1	TRBV2	TGTGCCAGCAGTAAAGGACAGGATGGCTACACCTTC	CASSKGQDGYTF
14	TRBJ2-7	NA	NA	TRBV28	TGTGCCAGCCAAAGTCAGGGTGGCTGGTACGAGCAGTACTTC	CASQSQGGWYEQYF
12	TRBJ1-1	NA	NA	TRBV30	TGTGCCTGGAGTACACTTGGGACTGAAGCTTTCTTT	CAWSTLGTEAFF
12	TRBJ2-1	NA	NA	TRBV12-3/TRBV12-4	TGTGCCAGCACCGAGATTGCCGTTGAGCAGTTCTTC	CASTEIAVEQFF
15	TRBJ2-7	NA	TRBD2	TRBV7-9	TGTGCCAGCAGCATCGGTAGCGGGAGGGCAAACGAGCAGTACTTC	CASSIGSGRANEQYF
16	TRBJ2-7	NA	NA	TRBV11-2	TGTGCCAGCAGCTCATGGCCCAGGGGAAGGTCCTACGAGCAGTACTTC	CASSSWPRGRSYEQYF
15	TRBJ2-7	few	TRBD2	TRBV5-6	TGTGCCAGCAGCTTGCCTCTAGCGGGAGGGCCCGAGCAGTACTTC	CASSLPLAGGPEQYF